This TCR beta chain derives from a study of T-cell reconstitution after alpha-beta-depleted transplantation in children. Study-level results: From surviving recipient T cells and thymic progenitors came the high day-60 TCRbeta diversity observed in some patients. Hyperexpanded clones declined; after one year, newly produced T cells mostly supplied diversity. About two months after transplant, alpha-beta T cells reportedly came from several hundred expanded graft clones.

The CDR3 is made up of 14 amino acids. CDR1 is LGHDT, CDR2 YNNKEL, per germline (reference sequence). V lost 4 bases and J 4 bases, leaving 14 bases between the germline ends. This clonotype was detected a few times. The target antigen is unknown. Unique molecular identifiers were used to barcode this TCRbeta library. TCRdb reprocessed the PCR reads via MiXCR and lists one record per CDR3 protein. The table records some 130,000 distinct CDR3 sequences, about a tenth of them present only once. J is TRBJ2-7 and V is TRBV3-1; no definite D call. The receptor was derived from a girl under three years old who had a stem cell transplant for combined immunodeficiency, so the T cells may come from the graft donor. The source material was PBMCs, mostly from graft donor cells, sampled 180 days after TCRalphabeta/CD19-depleted stem cell transplant. The chain's CDR3 is CASSPDGWYYEQYF. The CDR3 coding sequence is TGTGCCAGCAGCCCCGACGGGTGGTATTACGAGCAGTACTTC.